This T cell receptor beta chain is drawn from a study of beta chain features in type 1 diabetes (dated by TCRdb to the late 2010s). Some background on the complete study: Patients and healthy donors did not differ in mean age, gender distribution, total cell number or subset yield. Regulatory and stem cell-like memory subsets were isolated from only 8 patients and roughly 8 healthy donors, whereas naive and central memory subsets came from all 30 or so donors. Across all samples, roughly 110,000,000 sorted cells were examined, and cell number per subset correlated strongly with RNA yield. In the study, TCRB repertoires of sorted circulating CD4+ T cell subsets from recently diagnosed type 1 diabetes patients were compared with those of matched healthy donors.

Each donor gave one peripheral blood draw, roughly 120 mL on average, collected into heparinised tubes. A BD FACSAria II was used to sort naive, central memory, regulatory and stem cell-like memory CD4+ T cells with a panel that included CD45RO, CCR7, CD25, CD127, CD95 and CD27. All sorted populations exceeded 98% purity. Right away, PBMCs were isolated by Lymphoprep density gradient centrifugation and were stained directly, with no culture step. Samples were stained and sorted in pairs, with one healthy donor and one patient per experiment, so that batch effects were minimized. Study-wide findings and limitations: At VDJ recombination sites, type 1 diabetes patients had fewer insertions and more deleted nucleotides, which implies abnormalities in thymic rearrangement. Because the HLA sub-analyses included only small numbers of individuals, any influence of HLA type on TCRB rearrangement was left unresolved. PCR might favor shorter templates, but patient and control samples were amplified and corrected together, so any skew would affect both groups equally. Because cDNA was sequenced instead of genomic DNA, activated cells with high expression could be over-represented, although the groups did not differ in activation or CD3 levels. Naive, central memory and regulatory TCRB repertoires appeared to be more similar among patients than among healthy donors. A moderate but significant shortening of TCRB CDR3 length was observed in type 1 diabetes patients in all four CD4+ subsets.

Relative to germline, V is 4 bases shorter and J is 0 bases shorter, with 10 bases between their ends. The CDR3 has 16 amino acids, counting the end cysteine and phenylalanine. Solely the CDR3 DNA is kept, with 48 bases framed from the first base. CDR1 and CDR2 are read off the germline V gene as SNHLY and FYNNEI. All of the isolated RNA was reverse transcribed with the High Capacity cDNA Reverse Transcription Kit, so expressed TCRB transcripts were sequenced. Naive, central memory and regulatory T cell samples underwent deep immunoSEQ sequencing, averaging roughly 3.3 million total reads per sample. Sorted cells were lysed in RLT buffer, and RNA was extracted using DNase-treated RNeasy Micro or Mini kits according to cell number. To prevent cross-contamination, each cell subset was processed individually, whereas patient and healthy donor samples were processed jointly. The immunoSEQ multiplex PCR was used to amplify TCRB sequences from cDNA, generating 87-bp fragments that spanned the CDR3 region. The amplicons were sequenced using the Illumina HiSeq platform. In the source study's methods: PCR bias was corrected computationally using synthetic template baselines, and reads within Hamming distance 2 were collapsed, with unmergeable singletons discarded. Reads were aligned against IMGT to assign V, D and J genes, CDR3 length and insertions or deletions at six rearrangement sites. Within each subset, clonotype counts were normalized to sorted cell number, after which true diversity and Gini coefficients were computed with the tcR R package. The overlap coefficient, calculated on TCRB nucleotide sequences, was used to measure repertoire sharing. TCRdb retrieved this table from immuneACCESS and kept in-frame rearrangements only. Not all clones are present; in checked studies, unresolved V genes account for under half, and no reason is known for the remainder. V, J and clone size derive from that table, while D and trimming were established from the DNA sequence. In all, the sample holds almost 350,000 clones, and approximately 10% of those were seen once. The top ten clones comprise roughly 1% of the sample.

This clone was recorded a few times. No cognate antigen has been identified for it. No base quality information exists; no much larger clone differs at one position. Sequenced input: central memory CD4+ T cells from blood. The chain is made from TRBV2 and TRBJ2-6, with no reliable assignment of the D segment. The clonotype comes from a man aged 25-40 years with type 1 diabetes. The DNA sequence follows: TGTGCCAGCAGTGCCCCACAAGTCTCTGGGGCCAACGTCCTGACTTTC. This gives the protein CASSAPQVSGANVLTF.